This T cell receptor (beta chain) is drawn from a study of blood T cell repertoires in COVID-19. Study details: Sites across the United States, Italy and Spain contributed samples from acute and convalescent COVID-19. The analysed material was cDNA or gDNA that came from T cells, B-cell-depleted T cells, or PBMCs.

The authors' processing: By means of reference gene primer amplification, nucleated cell counts were estimated. The method was immunoSEQ multiplex PCR; TCRdb's version includes in-frame clones alone and lacks a portion of them. The V and J calls and clone size are taken from that table; D and trimming were inferred from the DNA. The sample carries approximately 300,000 clones, around 90% recorded once. With V trimmed by 3 bases and J by 4 bases, 9 bases remained unmatched. CDR3 length equals 16 residues. Germline CDR1 and CDR2: KGHSH and LQKENI. The chain links TRBV18 to TRBJ2-7; 10 bases are shared with TRBD2. Sequenced: peripheral blood. The sequence came from a man younger than 30 who had recovered from COVID-19. The CDR3, as DNA: TGTGCCAGCTCACCTCCTAGCGGGGGCATAAAGTACGAGCAGTACTTC. It codes for CASSPPSGGIKYEQYF.